The table lists the clone carrying this T cell receptor (beta chain) with a count of one. These data originate in a study of blood T cell repertoires in COVID-19. Study summary: COVID-19 samples collected from the United States, Italy and Spain covered acute and convalescent phases.

The Seattle patients, enrolled during active infection, were followed longitudinally. Measured with immunoSEQ multiplex PCR; TCRdb has only the in-frame clones, and not every one. The data contain approximately 170,000 clones, roughly 84% of them singletons. Germline assignment: CDR1 SEHNR and CDR2 FQNEAQ (reference sequence). The CDR3 covers 12 residues. Losses at the gene ends were 5 bases for V and 3 bases for J; bases not matched to a gene: 1. The sequence came from an older man with COVID-19, enrolled during active disease. The chain links TRBV7-9 to TRBJ2-7; 7 bases align to TRBD1. Sequenced input: peripheral blood. The DNA of the CDR3 is TGTGCCAGCAGCCACAGGGGCTACGAGCAGTACTTC. Its protein product is CASSHRGYEQYF.